Below, one T cell receptor (beta chain) is given with its context. What this receptor recognizes is not known. Base qualities are not at hand, and no much larger clone is one base apart. The data originate from a study of T cell repertoires in cytomegalovirus infection (dated by TCRdb to between 2018 and 2021). Concerning the study at large: The peptide stimulations were aimed at well-studied HLA-B-restricted epitopes as well as recently identified HLA-C-restricted CMV epitopes, whose presentation resists viral immunomodulation. Donor HLA type was relevant to the analysis, as public TCR beta signatures indicated carriage of CMV infection together with the matching HLA type. Study-wide findings and limitations: Carriers of CMV infection plus the relevant HLA type were discriminated by the cumulative frequency of public TCR beta family members in the study cohort and in an independent roughly 400-donor cohort. The ex vivo response was dominated by HLA-C-restricted CMV-specific TCR beta clonotypes, and the single most frequent clonotype in two of eight donors was supplied by these HLA-C-restricted clonotypes.

Read against the paper, the sample's treatment or condition label means: in vitro stimulation with specific CMV peptide epitopes to enrich CMV-specific T cells. TCRdb shows the sequencer as Illumina HiSeq 1500. TCRdb ran its own pipeline on the public reads, namely fastp trimming at Q25 and MiXCR clone calling, and kept in-frame beta chains. When rows share a CDR3 protein, they turn into one entry using the most common DNA and genes. The sample yields about 770,000 distinct CDR3 sequences; almost 30% were counted once. Approximately 14% of the sample goes to the ten largest clones. The CDR3 runs 15 amino acids, cysteine and phenylalanine included. Of all the DNA, just the CDR3 is kept, 45 bases in frame from base 1. CDR1 MRHNA and CDR2 SNTAGT are derived from the germline V gene. Cut back by 6 bases and 2 bases, the V and J ends lie 15 bases apart.

Here the chain combines TRBV6-4 and TRBJ2-3; a weak D assignment points to TRBD1 (6 bases agree). This TCR was recovered from a human donor in good health (CMV status not recorded). Some clones in this sample may be carry-over from other donors' samples. Specimen: cultured CD8+ T cells from PBMCs, collected from culture after CMV antigen stimulation. The nucleotide sequence is TGTGCCAGCAGCCCCGGACAGTTCGACACAGATACGCAGTATTTT. Protein translation: CASSPGQFDTDTQYF.